This T cell receptor beta chain is drawn from a study of cytomegalovirus exposure and HLA in healthy donors. Whole-study results and caveats: Clonal expansion was found to be greater in HLA-associated TCR beta chains than in equally common others in a later analysis.

Germline V gives CDR1 GTSNPN, CDR2 SVGIG (reference sequence). CDR3 length equals 14 residues. V lost 0 bases and J 2 bases, leaving 8 bases between the germline ends. With regard to this clone: Its antigen is undetermined.

PCR employed 60 Vbeta and 13 Jbeta primers. Using immunoSEQ multiplex PCR, the repertoire was profiled, and TCRdb retains in-frame clones only, with some absent. In total, the table holds 45,000 to 60,000 clones. The receptor comes from a male donor in good health and CMV-seronegative. The specimen sequenced was PBMCs. The chain combines TRBV30 with TRBJ1-3; tentative D call: TRBD1 (5 bases). CDR3 protein: CAWSVIGAGNTIYF. The CDR3 nucleotides are TGTGCCTGGAGTGTAATAGGGGCTGGAAACACCATATATTTT. The full variable domain, its missing parts supplied by reference TRBV30 and TRBJ1-3, is SQTIHQWPATLVQPVGSPLSLECTVEGTSNPNLYWYRQAAGRGLQLLFYSVGIGQISSEVPQNLSASRPQDRQFILSSKKLLLSDSGFYLCAWSVIGAGNTIYFGEGSWLTVV.